The clone carrying this TCR beta chain has only a few counts. The data are from a study of human T cells and chemical hapten exposure. Time point meaning: patch test 1, 2 weeks after DPC sensitization. Sample treatment: therapeutic diphenylcyclopropenone sensitization with weekly scalp DPC. Suited to DPC and affected by alopecia, the donors ranged from 18 to 70 years old. This CDR3 is built from 15 residues. CDR1 and CDR2 (germline): SGHAT, FQNNGV. With V trimmed by 3 bases and J by 4 bases, 3 bases remained unmatched. TCRdb redid the calling of the RACE reads with MiXCR, one entry per CDR3 protein. The sample consists of about 360,000 distinct CDR3 sequences, under 9% of them appearing once.

The chain combines TRBV11-2 with TRBJ2-1, with TRBD1 matching 10 bases. The material sequenced was whole blood, taken in connection with sensitization to the hapten diphenylcyclopropenone (DPC). The TCR sequence derives from a woman aged 18 to 35 with alopecia areata. Some clones in this sample may be carry-over from other donors' samples. Here the CDR3 DNA reads TGTGCCAGCAGCTTTAGACAGGGGGCTTACAATGAGCAGTTCTTC. Translated: CASSFRQGAYNEQFF.